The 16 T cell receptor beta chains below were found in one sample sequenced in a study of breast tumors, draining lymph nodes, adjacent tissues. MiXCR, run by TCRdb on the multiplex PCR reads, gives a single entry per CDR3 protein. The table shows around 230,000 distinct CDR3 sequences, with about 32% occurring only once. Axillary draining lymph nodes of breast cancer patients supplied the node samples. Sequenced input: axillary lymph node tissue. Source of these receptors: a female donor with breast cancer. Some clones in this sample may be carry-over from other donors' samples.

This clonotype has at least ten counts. The CDR3 coding sequence is TGTGCCAGCAGAAAACAGGGGTTGGGGACCTACGAGCAGTACTTC. Its translation is CASRKQGLGTYEQYF. This sequence joins TRBV6-5 and TRBJ2-7, with 7 bases matching TRBD1. The CDR3 runs 15 residues. V lost 6 bases and J lost 2; bases outside the gene matches: 10. Germline V gene sequence: CDR1 MNHEY, CDR2 SVGAGI.

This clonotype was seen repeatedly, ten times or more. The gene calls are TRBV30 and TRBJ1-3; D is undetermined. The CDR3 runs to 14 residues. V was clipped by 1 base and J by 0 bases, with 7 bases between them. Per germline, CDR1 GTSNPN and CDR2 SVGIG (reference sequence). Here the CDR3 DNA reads TGTGCCTGGAGTGGGACGGTCTCTGGAAACACCATATATTTT. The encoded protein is CAWSGTVSGNTIYF.

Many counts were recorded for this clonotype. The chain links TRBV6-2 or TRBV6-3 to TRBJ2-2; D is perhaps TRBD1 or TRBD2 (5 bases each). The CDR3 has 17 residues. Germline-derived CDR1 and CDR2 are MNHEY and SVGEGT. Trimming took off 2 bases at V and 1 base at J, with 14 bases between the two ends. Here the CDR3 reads CASSYNAGTLNTGELFF. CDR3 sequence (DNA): TGTGCCAGCAGTTACAACGCCGGGACCCTGAACACCGGGGAGCTGTTTTTT.

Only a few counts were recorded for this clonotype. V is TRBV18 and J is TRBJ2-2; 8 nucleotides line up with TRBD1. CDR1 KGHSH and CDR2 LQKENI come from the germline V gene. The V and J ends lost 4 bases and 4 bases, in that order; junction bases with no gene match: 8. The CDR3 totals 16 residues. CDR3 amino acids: CASSRRSRGLTGELFF. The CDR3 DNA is TGTGCCAGCTCACGTCGTAGCAGGGGGCTCACCGGGGAGCTGTTTTTT.

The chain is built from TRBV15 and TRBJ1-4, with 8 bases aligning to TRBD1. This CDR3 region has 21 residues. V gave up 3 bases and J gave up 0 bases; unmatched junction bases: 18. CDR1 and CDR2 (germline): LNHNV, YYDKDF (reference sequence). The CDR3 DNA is TGTGCCACCAGCAGCGGCCGGGACAGGCCCTCAAAAATCCCAACTAATGAAAAACTGTTTTTT. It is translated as CATSSGRDRPSKIPTNEKLFF.

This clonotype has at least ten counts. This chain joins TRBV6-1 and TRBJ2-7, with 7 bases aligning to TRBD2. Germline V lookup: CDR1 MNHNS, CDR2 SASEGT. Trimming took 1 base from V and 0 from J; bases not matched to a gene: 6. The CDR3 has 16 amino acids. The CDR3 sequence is CASSEDTSAISYEQYF. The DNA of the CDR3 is TGTGCCAGCAGTGAAGATACTAGCGCGATCTCCTACGAGCAGTACTTC.

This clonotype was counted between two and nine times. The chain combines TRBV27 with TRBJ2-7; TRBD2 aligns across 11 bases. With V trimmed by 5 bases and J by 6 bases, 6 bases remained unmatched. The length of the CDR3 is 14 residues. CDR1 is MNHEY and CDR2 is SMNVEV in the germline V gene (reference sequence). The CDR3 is CASSDSGRAREQYF. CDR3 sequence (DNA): TGTGCCAGCAGTGATAGCGGGAGGGCCCGCGAGCAGTACTTC.

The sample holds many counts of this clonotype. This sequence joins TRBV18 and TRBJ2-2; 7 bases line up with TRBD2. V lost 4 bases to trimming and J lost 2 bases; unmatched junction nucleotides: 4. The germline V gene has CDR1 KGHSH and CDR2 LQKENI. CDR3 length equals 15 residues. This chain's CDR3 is CASSLSGINTGELFF. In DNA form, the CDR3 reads TGTGCCAGCTCACTCAGCGGGATAAACACCGGGGAGCTGTTTTTT.

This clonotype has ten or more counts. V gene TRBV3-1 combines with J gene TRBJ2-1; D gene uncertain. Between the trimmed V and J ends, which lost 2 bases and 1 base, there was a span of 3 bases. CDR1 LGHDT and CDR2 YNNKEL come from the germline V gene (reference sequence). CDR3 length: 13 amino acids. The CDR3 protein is CASSQRSYNEQFF. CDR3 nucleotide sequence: TGTGCCAGCAGCCAAAGATCCTACAATGAGCAGTTCTTC.

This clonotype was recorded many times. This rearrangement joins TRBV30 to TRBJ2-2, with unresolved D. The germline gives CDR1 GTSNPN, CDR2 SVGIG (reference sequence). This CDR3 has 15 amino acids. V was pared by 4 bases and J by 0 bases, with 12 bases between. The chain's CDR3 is CAWTKTNTNTGELFF. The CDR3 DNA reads TGTGCCTGGACTAAGACAAATACGAACACCGGGGAGCTGTTTTTT.

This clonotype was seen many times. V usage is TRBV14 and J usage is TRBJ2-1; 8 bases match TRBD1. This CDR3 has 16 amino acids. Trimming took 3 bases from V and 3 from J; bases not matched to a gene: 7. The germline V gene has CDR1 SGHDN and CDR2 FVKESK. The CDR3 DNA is TGTGCCAGCAGCCACCCCAGGGGGCCCCTCTACAATGAGCAGTTCTTC. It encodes CASSHPRGPLYNEQFF.

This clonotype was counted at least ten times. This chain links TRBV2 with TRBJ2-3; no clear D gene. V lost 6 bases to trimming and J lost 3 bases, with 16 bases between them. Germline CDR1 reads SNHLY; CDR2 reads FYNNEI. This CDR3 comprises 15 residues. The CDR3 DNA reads TGTGCCAGCAGAGGAACGAGACGAGGTACAGATACGCAGTATTTT. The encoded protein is CASRGTRRGTDTQYF. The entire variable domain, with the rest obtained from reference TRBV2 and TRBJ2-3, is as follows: EPEVTQTPSHQVTQMGQEVILRCVPISNHLYFYWYRQILGQKVEFLVSFYNNEISEKSEIFDDQFSVERPDGSNFTLKIRSTKLEDSAMYFCASRGTRRGTDTQYFGPGTRLTVL.

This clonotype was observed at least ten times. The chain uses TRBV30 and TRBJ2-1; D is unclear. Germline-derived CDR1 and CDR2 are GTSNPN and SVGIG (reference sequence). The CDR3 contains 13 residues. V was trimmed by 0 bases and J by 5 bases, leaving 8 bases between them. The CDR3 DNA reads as TGTGCCTGGAGTGTGCCGGGCGACAATGAGCAGTTCTTC. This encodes CAWSVPGDNEQFF.

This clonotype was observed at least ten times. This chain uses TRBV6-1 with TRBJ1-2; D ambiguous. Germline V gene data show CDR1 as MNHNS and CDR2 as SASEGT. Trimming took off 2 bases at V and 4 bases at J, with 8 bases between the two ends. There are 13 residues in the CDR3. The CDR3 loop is CASSESGGYGYTF. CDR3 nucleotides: TGTGCCAGCAGTGAATCCGGAGGCTATGGCTACACCTTC.

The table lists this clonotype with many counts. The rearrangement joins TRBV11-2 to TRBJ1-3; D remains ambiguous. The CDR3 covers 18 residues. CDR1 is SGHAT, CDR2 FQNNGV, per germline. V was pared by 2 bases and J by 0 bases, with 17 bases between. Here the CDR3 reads CASSLTSGVLSSGNTIYF. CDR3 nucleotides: TGTGCCAGCAGCTTAACCTCAGGCGTGCTGAGCTCTGGAAACACCATATATTTT.

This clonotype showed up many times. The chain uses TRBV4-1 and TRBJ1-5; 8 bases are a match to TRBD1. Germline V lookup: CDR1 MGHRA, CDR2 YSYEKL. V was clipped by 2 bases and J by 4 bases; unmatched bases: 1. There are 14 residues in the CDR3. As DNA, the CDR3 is TGCGCCAGCAGCCAAACAGGGGGTAATCAGCCCCAGCATTTT. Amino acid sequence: CASSQTGGNQPQHF.